This T cell receptor (beta chain) was documented in a study of blood T cell repertoires in COVID-19. In the source study's methods: Counts of nucleated cells, estimated from reference gene primer amplification, were obtained. Measured with immunoSEQ multiplex PCR; TCRdb has only the in-frame clones, and not every one. V and J calls and clone size follow that table, whereas D and trimming were derived from the DNA. The profile shows a few hundred thousand clones, around 81% of them singletons. The specimen was peripheral blood. This TCR was recovered from a woman in her fifties or sixties with acute or convalescent COVID-19.

The CDR3 bases are TGTGCCATCAGGGGACAGAGGACCTACAATGAGCAGTTCTTC. The encoded protein is CAIRGQRTYNEQFF. This rearrangement joins TRBV10-3 to TRBJ2-1, with TRBD1 matching over 7 bases. Looked up from germline, CDR1 is ENHRY and CDR2 is SYGVKD. The CDR3 totals 14 residues. V lost 6 bases and J lost 2; bases outside the gene matches: 4.